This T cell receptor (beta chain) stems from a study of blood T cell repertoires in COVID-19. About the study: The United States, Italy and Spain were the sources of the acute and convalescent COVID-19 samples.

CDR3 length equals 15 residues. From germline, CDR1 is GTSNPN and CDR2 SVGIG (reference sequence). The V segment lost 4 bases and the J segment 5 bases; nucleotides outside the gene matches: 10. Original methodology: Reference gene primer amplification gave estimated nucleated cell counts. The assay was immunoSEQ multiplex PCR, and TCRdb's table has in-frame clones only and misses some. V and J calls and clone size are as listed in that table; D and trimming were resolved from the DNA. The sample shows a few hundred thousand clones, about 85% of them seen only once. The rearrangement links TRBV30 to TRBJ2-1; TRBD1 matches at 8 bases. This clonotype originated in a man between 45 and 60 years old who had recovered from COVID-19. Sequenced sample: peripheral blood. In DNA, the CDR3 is TGTGCCTGGATCCTCCCCGGGACAGGAAACAATGAGCAGTTCTTC. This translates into CAWILPGTGNNEQFF.